One and the same sample provided the 8 T cell receptor beta chains below, sequenced in a study of shared clonotypes between healthy human individuals. The table came from immunoSEQ multiplex PCR; TCRdb's copy has only in-frame clones and leaves some out. Altogether 150,000 to 200,000 clones are present, approximately 60% being singletons, with the ten largest covering roughly 10%. The sample consisted of memory CD4+ T cells sorted from blood. Subset given: CD45RA-negative fraction. These receptors all come from a man aged 25-45 years in good health.

The rearrangement links TRBV13 to TRBJ2-7; TRBD1 aligns across 8 bases. V dropped 0 bases and J dropped 4; count of bases not matched to a gene: 14. Germline loops: CDR1 PRHDT, CDR2 FYEKMQ (reference sequence). The CDR3 covers 18 residues. The CDR3 coding sequence is TGTGCCAGCAGCTTAGGGCAGGGGGCTGGTAGTTTGTCGTACGAGCAGTACTTC. It translates to CASSLGQGAGSLSYEQYF.

The chain joins TRBV7-2 to TRBJ1-2, with TRBD1 matching 8 bases. V lost 6 bases, J lost 7 bases, and 22 bases stayed unmatched. CDR3 size: 18 residues. Germline loops: CDR1 SGHTA, CDR2 FQGNSA. The CDR3 DNA is TGTGCCAGCAGGGCGGGTATTGGACAGGGTCATTTTCGTTTTGGCTACACCTTC. It specifies CASRAGIGQGHFRFGYTF.

This clone was detected a few times. The rearrangement joins TRBV6-5 to TRBJ2-1; a weak D match, TRBD2 (6 bases). Germline V gives CDR1 MNHEY, CDR2 SVGAGI. V was clipped by 5 bases and J by 3 bases, with 11 bases between them. The CDR3 loop spans 14 amino acids. CDR3 in DNA: TGTGCCAGCAGTCGCGCGCGGGGCTACAATGAGCAGTTCTTC. Translated: CASSRARGYNEQFF.

This clone was counted between two and nine times. V usage is TRBV19 and J usage is TRBJ2-1; weak D call: TRBD2 (6 bases). The V gene lost 3 bases and the J gene lost 0 bases, with 12 bases spanning the gap. Germline V lookup: CDR1 LNHDA, CDR2 SQIVND (reference sequence). The CDR3 runs 16 residues. The DNA for the CDR3 is TGTGCCAGTAGTATTCGGTCGGGACTCTCCTACAATGAGCAGTTCTTC. Its protein product is CASSIRSGLSYNEQFF.

The J gene is TRBJ2-1, the V gene TRBV5-1; perhaps TRBD2 as D (5 bases). Germline values: CDR1 SGHRS, CDR2 YFSETQ. The CDR3 contains 17 residues. V shed 3 bases and J shed 9 bases, with 25 bases lying between them. CDR3 loop: CASSSARGMAAAPEQFF. CDR3 bases: TGCGCCAGCAGCTCCGCCCGAGGGATGGCGGCGGCACCTGAGCAGTTCTTC.

This clone was counted only a few times. The genes are TRBV6-1 and TRBJ1-5; a weak D match, TRBD1 (6 bases). This CDR3 is built from 18 residues. CDR1 MNHNS and CDR2 SASEGT come from the germline V gene. V lost 4 bases and J 6 bases, leaving 25 bases between the germline ends. The CDR3: CASSARGGAGGSGQPQHF. The DNA of the CDR3 is TGTGCCAGCAGTGCTCGGGGGGGGGCAGGAGGAAGCGGTCAGCCCCAGCATTTT.

The rearrangement joins TRBV2 to TRBJ2-3; D is ambiguous. CDR3 length equals 14 residues. Germline V gene sequence: CDR1 SNHLY, CDR2 FYNNEI. V was clipped by 4 bases and J by 3 bases, with 11 bases between them. For the CDR3, the DNA is TGTGCCAGCAGTGCGACTCTCCGGACAGATACGCAGTATTTT. It yields the protein CASSATLRTDTQYF.

This chain connects TRBV19 to TRBJ2-3, with a possible D match to TRBD1 (6 bases). The germline V gene has CDR1 LNHDA and CDR2 SQIVND (reference sequence). V was pared by 1 base and J by 2 bases, with 13 bases between. This CDR3 spans 16 amino acids. CDR3 DNA sequence: TGTGCCAGTAGTATAGGACCCCGGGACAACACAGATACGCAGTATTTT. It yields the protein CASSIGPRDNTDTQYF.